The sequence of this TCR beta chain was determined in a study of radiation and T cells in renal cell carcinoma. The time point was: baseline pretreatment blood. Treatment: 15 Gy SBRT to primary tumor, nephrectomy 4 weeks later. The V gene lost 6 bases and the J gene lost 5 bases, with 14 bases spanning the gap. CDR1 is SEHNR and CDR2 is FQNEAQ in the germline V gene (reference sequence). This CDR3 is built from 13 residues. Produced via immunoSEQ multiplex PCR; TCRdb's table is partial and in-frame only. This table has 50,000 to 75,000 clones, roughly three quarters appearing once. The chain is built from TRBV7-9 and TRBJ2-7, with D perhaps TRBD2 (5 bases). The clonotype was recovered from a man in his 60s with renal cell carcinoma. The specimen comprised blood, sampled from a patient whose treatment included radiotherapy and nephrectomy. The CDR3 here is CASRLRGAHEQYF. The DNA of the CDR3 is TGTGCCAGCAGACTCCGGGGAGCGCACGAGCAGTACTTC.